Below, one T cell receptor (beta chain) is given with its context. What it recognizes is unknown. These data are taken from a study of cytomegalovirus exposure and HLA in healthy donors. Findings and limits, study-wide: More clonal expansion characterized HLA-associated TCR beta chains than equally common others in a later analysis. Most TCR sequences proved rare, with some public TCRs found in many donors. In a later analysis, an Asian-associated ancestry cluster reportedly showed fewer N-insertions than the approximately 700-donor mean.

Trimming stripped 3 bases from V and 6 bases from J, with 10 bases between. CDR3 size: 13 residues. Germline V lookup: CDR1 MDHEN, CDR2 SYDVKM. PCR involved 60 Vbeta and 13 Jbeta primers. The table came from immunoSEQ multiplex PCR; TCRdb's copy has only in-frame clones and leaves some out. The sample carries some 98,000 clones, roughly 70% recorded once. The sequence derives from a man aged 45-65 years in good health and CMV-seronegative. This sequence joins TRBV28 and TRBJ2-3; D not resolved. Material: PBMCs. The CDR3: CASSLNPEDTQYF. In DNA form, the CDR3 reads TGTGCCAGCAGTTTGAACCCTGAGGATACGCAGTATTTT.